The present TCR beta chain was sequenced within a study of blood T cell repertoires in COVID-19. In the study overall: Acute-phase and convalescent COVID-19 samples originated in the United States, Italy and Spain.

The ends lost 6 bases at V and 5 bases at J; junction bases unmatched: 6. Germline values: CDR1 MNHEY, CDR2 SVGAGI. The CDR3 totals 14 residues. Generated by immunoSEQ multiplex PCR, the TCRdb table keeps only in-frame clones and is missing some. Of around 100,000 clones in the sample, about 89% are singletons; the top ten hold 4.5% to 6.5%. The chain is built from TRBV6-5 and TRBJ1-1, with 10 nucleotides matching TRBD1. The sequenced material came from peripheral blood. This sequence was found in a man in his sixties with COVID-19, enrolled during active disease. This CDR3 reads CASRLDRGRTEAFF. The CDR3 DNA is TGTGCCAGCAGGCTTGACAGGGGGCGAACTGAAGCTTTCTTT.